These 15 T cell receptor beta chains were all obtained from the same sample, sequenced in a study of PD-1 blockade in mismatch repair-deficient tumors (dated by TCRdb to 2016 to 2017). Receptors were amplified or captured by the immunoSEQ multiplex PCR assay. TCRdb's version of the immuneACCESS table is confined to in-frame rearrangements and falls short of the full clone set. An unresolved V gene accounts for under half of the shortfall where checked; the remainder is of unknown origin. For this sample there are around 120,000 clones; 88% appear just once. The ten largest clones add up to about an eighth of the sample. The input for sequencing was peripheral blood, taken just over 70 weeks after starting pembrolizumab. The receptors derive from an adult with mismatch repair-deficient cancer.

CDR3 in DNA: TGCGCCAGCAGCTTGGCGTCTCTAGCGGGACTAAATGAGCAGTTCTTC. Translating gives CASSLASLAGLNEQFF. This chain connects TRBV5-1 to TRBJ2-1; TRBD2 aligns across 9 bases. This CDR3 comprises 16 residues. Germline V gene data show CDR1 as SGHRS and CDR2 as YFSETQ. With V trimmed by 0 bases and J by 7 bases, 8 bases remained unmatched.

V gene TRBV6-5 combines with J gene TRBJ2-7, with 9 bases lining up with TRBD2. The CDR3 runs to 14 residues. The trim removed 2 bases at V and 6 bases at J, leaving 5 bases unmatched. Looked up from germline, CDR1 is MNHEY and CDR2 is SVGAGI. CDR3 nucleotides: TGTGCCAGCAGTTACGGGGGACTAGCCGGCGAGCAGTACTTC. It translates to CASSYGGLAGEQYF.

The genes are TRBV6-5 and TRBJ1-2, with 7 bases fitting TRBD1. This CDR3 region has 13 residues. After removal of 4 bases from V and 3 bases from J, the junction contained 2 bases not matched to a gene. In germline, CDR1 is MNHEY, CDR2 SVGAGI. DNA of the CDR3: TGTGCCAGCAGTTTCGGACAGGACTATGGCTACACCTTC. It yields the protein CASSFGQDYGYTF.

The genes are TRBV6-5 and TRBJ2-7, with D perhaps matching TRBD1 (8 bases). The CDR3 spans 14 residues. Per the germline V gene, CDR1 is MNHEY and CDR2 is SVGAGI. The V gene lost 2 bases and the J gene lost 4 bases, with 12 bases spanning the gap. The CDR3 sequence is CASSYDRGGYEQYF. CDR3 DNA sequence: TGTGCCAGCAGTTACGACAGGGGAGGGTACGAGCAGTACTTC.

This sequence joins TRBV11-2 and TRBJ2-3; D remains unclear. Germline assignment: CDR1 SGHAT and CDR2 FQNNGV. Trimming cost V 1 base and J 2 bases, with 22 bases left between them. The CDR3 spans 19 residues. CDR3 sequence reads: CASSLVSVDGPLNTDTQYF. CDR3 in DNA: TGTGCCAGCAGCTTAGTATCCGTCGACGGTCCATTAAACACAGATACGCAGTATTTT. The full variable domain, in which reference TRBV11-2 and TRBJ2-3 provide the parts outside the CDR3, is EAGVAQSPRYKIIEKRQSVAFWCNPISGHATLYWYQQILGQGPKLLIQFQNNGVVDDSQLPKDRFSAERLKGVDSTLKIQPAKLEDSAVYLCASSLVSVDGPLNTDTQYFGPGTRLTVL.

The chain joins TRBV28 to TRBJ2-7; 8 nucleotides match TRBD2. J gave up 6 bases and V 7 bases, and 5 bases lay outside the gene matches. The CDR3 totals 12 residues. Looked up from germline, CDR1 is MDHEN and CDR2 is SYDVKM. In DNA, the CDR3 is TGTGCCAGCAACCACGGGGGGGGCGAGCAGTACTTC. Its protein product is CASNHGGGEQYF.

This chain joins TRBV4-2 and TRBJ2-3, with no clear D. Germline V gene lookup returns CDR1 LGHNA and CDR2 YNFKEQ. This CDR3 comprises 15 residues. Deletions cut 0 bases from V and 4 bases from J, with 11 bases between. The CDR3 coding sequence is TGTGCCAGCAGCCAAGAGTACCAACCCCCAGATACGCAGTATTTT. This translates into CASSQEYQPPDTQYF.

The genes are TRBV4-3 and TRBJ2-7, with 11 bases lining up with TRBD2. CDR1 LGHNA and CDR2 YSLEER come from the germline V gene. J gave up 2 bases and V 0 bases, and 12 bases lay outside the gene matches. The CDR3 extends over 19 amino acids. For the CDR3, the DNA is TGCGCCAGCAGCCAAGAAGTGGGTAGCGGGAGGGCCCTCGCCTACGAGCAGTACTTC. It yields the protein CASSQEVGSGRALAYEQYF.

V usage is TRBV10-2 and J usage is TRBJ2-1; tentative D call: TRBD1 (6 bases). Germline loops: CDR1 WSHSY, CDR2 SAAADI. The CDR3 runs to 14 residues. The V end lost 6 bases, the J end lost 6 bases, and 15 bases lay between the germline ends. CDR3 DNA: TGCGCCAGCAGCGGACAGCTTTCCGGCAATGAGCAGTTCTTC. Encoded protein: CASSGQLSGNEQFF.

J is TRBJ1-3 and V is TRBV7-6; D perhaps matches TRBD1 (5 bases). The CDR3 sequence is 15 residues long. V lost 5 bases and J 1 base, leaving 12 bases between the germline ends. Germline CDR1 SGHVS, CDR2 FNYEAQ. CDR3 protein: CASSREQGSGNTIYF. The CDR3 DNA reads as TGTGCCAGCAGCCGGGAGCAGGGATCTGGAAACACCATATATTTT.

This rearrangement joins TRBV6-1 to TRBJ2-2; the D gene could be TRBD1 or TRBD2 (5 bases each). V was shortened by 3 bases and J by 6 bases, with 14 bases between the two germline ends. The CDR3 runs to 15 residues. Germline V gives CDR1 MNHNS, CDR2 SASEGT. In nucleotides, the CDR3 is TGTGCCAGCAGTGATTTATCAGGGACCCCCGGGGAGCTGTTTTTT. The encoded protein is CASSDLSGTPGELFF.

The chain joins TRBV13 to TRBJ2-6, with D hard to call. Trimming shortened V by 5 bases and J by 4 bases, and 12 bases separated the two germline ends. This CDR3 region has 15 residues. Germline V gene lookup returns CDR1 PRHDT and CDR2 FYEKMQ (reference sequence). CDR3 residues: CASSLGNSGANVLTF. The DNA of the CDR3 is TGTGCCAGCAGCCTGGGTAACTCCGGGGCCAACGTCCTGACTTTC.

The rearrangement links TRBV9 to TRBJ2-5; a weak D match, TRBD2 (6 bases). The V and J ends lost 0 bases and 5 bases respectively, with 8 bases between them. Per germline, CDR1 SGDLS and CDR2 YYNGEE. There are 13 residues in the CDR3. DNA for the CDR3: TGTGCCAGCAGCGTAGCTGGGGGGGAGACCCAGTACTTC. This sequence encodes CASSVAGGETQYF.

This clone has a handful of counts. The chain employs TRBV5-1 and TRBJ2-3; perhaps TRBD2 as D (6 bases). The CDR3 is 16 amino acids. Germline lookup yields CDR1 SGHRS and CDR2 YFSETQ. The V end lost 2 bases, the J end lost 4 bases, and 17 bases lay between the germline ends. CDR3 region: CASSLMGGTSPDTQYF. DNA for the CDR3: TGCGCCAGCAGCTTAATGGGCGGGACTTCCCCAGATACGCAGTATTTT.

The V call is TRBV7-2, the J call TRBJ1-1, with unresolved D. Trimming cost V 5 bases and J 0 bases, with 7 bases left between them. Germline CDR1 and CDR2: SGHTA and FQGNSA. This CDR3 spans 13 amino acids. The CDR3 is CASSRGLNTEAFF. The CDR3, as DNA: TGTGCCAGCAGCCGGGGATTGAACACTGAAGCTTTCTTT.